The T cell receptor (beta chain) under discussion was sequenced for a study of technical replicates of blood from several donors. Only in-frame clones appear in the TCRdb table, and some are missing; sequencing was by immunoSEQ multiplex PCR. Of more than 65,000 clones listed, approximately 96% are singletons. Germline V CDR1 and CDR2: SQVTM, ANQGSEA. The CDR3 totals 13 residues. V shed 4 bases and J 8 bases; nucleotides not matched to a gene: 8. The chain links TRBV29-1 to TRBJ2-1, with TRBD2 identical over 7 bases. This receptor was taken from a human donor in good health. Sequenced: T cells isolated from PBMCs. Here the CDR3 reads CSVGEGRFYEQFF. CDR3 sequence (DNA): TGCAGCGTTGGGGAGGGCAGGTTCTATGAGCAGTTCTTC.